This TCR beta chain was identified in a study of blood T cell repertoires in COVID-19. Overall study: From the United States, Italy and Spain came samples of acute and convalescent COVID-19. Sources were T cells, B-cell-depleted T cells, or PBMCs; the material itself was cDNA or gDNA.

V shed 10 bases and J shed 0 bases, with 18 bases lying between them. This CDR3 contains 15 residues. Germline V CDR1 and CDR2: LNHDA, SQIVND (reference sequence). How the authors handled the data: Using reference gene primer amplification, nucleated cell counts were estimated. Profiling relied on immunoSEQ multiplex PCR, and the TCRdb table lists in-frame clones only, not all of them. Clone size and the V and J calls come from that table; the DNA yielded D and trimming. The data show roughly 150,000 clones, around 90% seen once. The chain recombines TRBV19 with TRBJ1-1, with D uncertain. The sequence was collected from a human donor in a cohort sampled during active COVID-19. Sequencing was performed on peripheral blood. The CDR3 here is CATQDSLPMNTEAFF. Written as DNA, the CDR3 is TGTGCCACCCAGGACTCTCTTCCAATGAACACTGAAGCTTTCTTT. The whole variable domain, remainder taken from reference TRBV19 and TRBJ1-1, is DGGITQSPKYLFRKEGQNVTLSCEQNLNHDAMYWYRQDPGQGLRLIYYSQIVNDFQKGDIAEGYSVSREKKESFPLTVTSAQKNPTAFYLCATQDSLPMNTEAFFGQGTRLTVV.